At least ten counts were recorded for the clone carrying this TCR beta chain. Its specificity is unknown. Using its own MiXCR run on the reads, TCRdb lists one record per CDR3 protein. Of about 39,000 distinct CDR3 sequences in the sample, 9% to 15% are singletons; the top ten hold approximately 8%. The source of the sample is a study of type 1 regulatory T cells. About the study: T-allo10 is an in vitro-generated, Tr1-enriched CD4 T cell product specific for alloantigen.

Germline V gene data show CDR1 as LNHDA and CDR2 as SQIVND (reference sequence). The CDR3 has 14 residues. Trimming shortened V by 4 bases and J by 1 base, and 10 bases separated the two germline ends. Study-level findings and limits: Compared with non-Tr1 cells, Tr1 cells showed a narrower TCR repertoire.

The sample consisted of cultured non-Tr1 T cells, either the whole culture or a sorted T cell fraction (not recorded which). V usage is TRBV19 and J usage is TRBJ1-1; D uncertain. The sequence was collected from a human donor in good health. The CDR3 region has the DNA TGTGCCAGTAGTACCAGACCTCAGAACACTGAAGCTTTCTTT. Translation: CASSTRPQNTEAFF.